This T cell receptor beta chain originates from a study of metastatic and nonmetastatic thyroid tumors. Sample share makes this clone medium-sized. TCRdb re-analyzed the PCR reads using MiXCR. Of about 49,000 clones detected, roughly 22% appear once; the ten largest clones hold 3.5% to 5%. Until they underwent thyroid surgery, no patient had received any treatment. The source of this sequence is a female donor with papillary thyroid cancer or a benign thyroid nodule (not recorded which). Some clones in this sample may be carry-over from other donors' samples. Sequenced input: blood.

CDR3 region: CASSPHLSSGGAFF. The CDR3 DNA follows: TGTGCCAGCAGTCCGCATCTATCCTCCGGGGGAGCTTTCTTT. The rearrangement uses TRBV12-3 or TRBV12-4 and TRBJ1-1; weak D call: TRBD1 (5 bases). This CDR3 is built from 14 residues. Deletions cut 5 bases from V and 10 bases from J, with 20 bases between.